This T cell receptor (beta chain) stems from a study of memory CD4+ T cells and cytomegalovirus serostatus. Assay used: immunoSEQ multiplex PCR; TCRdb lists only in-frame clones, some missing. The data hold 50,000 to 60,000 clones, with 65% to 85% observed a single time. This CDR3 contains 17 residues. V lost 2 bases, J lost 7 bases, and 12 bases stayed unmatched. Germline V gene lookup returns CDR1 MGHRA and CDR2 YSYEKL. Single viable CD3+CD4+CD8-CD45RO+ cells were sorted as the memory CD4+ T cells. The gene calls are TRBV4-1 and TRBJ2-2; 8 bases are a match to TRBD2. The sequence was obtained from an adult in good health and CMV-seropositive. Input material: memory CD4+ T cells from blood. This CDR3 reads CASSQISTGGQSGELFF. The CDR3 region has the DNA TGCGCCAGCAGCCAAATCTCTACGGGAGGGCAAAGCGGGGAGCTGTTTTTT.